The T cell receptor beta chain described here comes from a study of CD8+ T cells in alopecia areata. Study-wide background: The study gave treated patients oral tofacitinib at 5 to 10 mg twice daily.

Treatment described: oral pan-JAK inhibitor, 5-10 mg twice daily. Peripheral blood and lesional scalp punch biopsies were taken from alopecia areata patients. Remarks on this clone: What it binds is unknown.

General observations from the study: Mice showed TCR sharing more clearly than patients did, possibly owing to HLA. Scalp clonality, together with expanded CD8+ clones among the top 100, fell significantly with tofacitinib.

TCR sequencing used cDNA made by reverse transcription of extracted RNA. Some clones are missing from TCRdb's copy, which holds only in-frame ones; the method was immunoSEQ multiplex PCR. This sample has about 210,000 clones; approximately 72% occur once, and the top ten carry approximately 1.2%. This specimen was CD4+ T cells sorted from blood, taken around week 44, from a patient treated with tofacitinib. The source is a human donor with alopecia areata.

The CDR3 nucleotides read TGTGCCAGCAGCCCCCAAACGAGAGATACGCAGTATTTT. This sequence encodes CASSPQTRDTQYF. The chain links TRBV14 to TRBJ2-3; no clear D gene. V shed 4 bases and J shed 5 bases, with 10 bases lying between them. The CDR3 sequence is 13 residues long. Germline V gene data show CDR1 as SGHDN and CDR2 as FVKESK.